This passage covers 11 T cell receptor beta chains from one sample sequenced in a study of shared clonotypes between healthy human individuals. Libraries were prepared by immunoSEQ multiplex PCR; TCRdb keeps only in-frame clonotypes and omits some of them. Here the sample spans fewer than 850,000 clones, 90% being singletons. The sequenced material came from memory CD8+ T cells from PBMCs. Described subset: CD45RO+ cells pooled with CCR7-negative TemRA cells. All receptors come from a man aged 18 to 30 in good health. Some clones in this sample may be carry-over from other donors' samples.

This clone was recorded only once. The chain's CDR3 is CASRMDRAREQYF. DNA of the CDR3: TGTGCCAGCAGAATGGACAGGGCAAGGGAGCAGTACTTC. The chain has TRBV28 and TRBJ2-7; 8 bases are shared with TRBD1. Germline CDR1 MDHEN, CDR2 SYDVKM. V was clipped by 6 bases and J by 7 bases; unmatched bases: 8. This CDR3 is 13 amino acids long.

The rearrangement links TRBV9 to TRBJ2-7; TRBD1 or TRBD2 may be the D gene (5 bases each). Trimming removed 3 bases from V and 2 bases from J, with 12 bases in between. Germline CDR1 SGDLS, CDR2 YYNGEE. This CDR3 is 14 amino acids long. The DNA for the CDR3 is TGTGCCAGCAGCGAGGGGACGGTTACCTACGAGCAGTACTTC. It translates to CASSEGTVTYEQYF.

CDR3: CASSERPVVLRNEQYF. DNA for the CDR3: TGTGCCAGCAGTGAACGGCCCGTAGTATTGAGGAACGAGCAGTACTTC. This sequence joins TRBV27 and TRBJ2-7; D call uncertain. The CDR3 has 16 amino acids. The germline V gene encodes CDR1 MNHEY and CDR2 SMNVEV (reference sequence). The V end lost 5 bases, the J end lost 5 bases, and 22 bases lay between the germline ends.

The chain links TRBV18 to TRBJ1-4; D unclear. This CDR3 region has 16 residues. V was pared by 2 bases and J by 3 bases, with 13 bases between. CDR1 is KGHSH and CDR2 is LQKENI in the germline V gene. CDR3 region: CASSPEHEGPNEKLFF. CDR3 sequence (DNA): TGTGCCAGCTCACCAGAGCACGAGGGCCCTAATGAAAAACTGTTTTTT.

This sequence joins TRBV2 and TRBJ2-1, with 8 positions matching TRBD2. Germline CDR1 is SNHLY and CDR2 is FYNNEI. This CDR3 comprises 14 residues. V shed 8 bases, J shed 8 bases, and the junction held 11 bases outside the gene matches. DNA of the CDR3: TGTGCCAGCCACCGGACTAGCTCTCAAGATGAGCAGTTCTTC. Encoded protein: CASHRTSSQDEQFF.

The chain links TRBV27 to TRBJ2-3; 13 positions match TRBD2. Germline V lookup: CDR1 MNHEY, CDR2 SMNVEV (reference sequence). The length of the CDR3 is 17 residues. The V gene end was trimmed by 6 bases and the J gene end by 0 bases; junction bases not matched to a gene: 6. CDR3 region: CASSLGLAGISTDTQYF. The DNA for the CDR3 is TGTGCCAGCAGCCTGGGACTAGCGGGGATTAGCACAGATACGCAGTATTTT.

The rearrangement joins TRBV27 to TRBJ1-2, with TRBD1 matching over 9 bases. The CDR3 runs 16 residues. Germline CDR1 MNHEY, CDR2 SMNVEV (reference sequence). The trim removed 6 bases at V and 6 bases at J, leaving 14 bases unmatched. DNA for the CDR3: TGTGCCAGCAGCACCTTCCCTACAGGGGGCGCTAATGGCTACACCTTC. This gives the protein CASSTFPTGGANGYTF.

This clone came up once. For the CDR3, the DNA is TGTGCCAGCAGCCCCCGGACAGGGTGGAATTCGAACACCGGGGAGCTGTTTTTT. Amino acids: CASSPRTGWNSNTGELFF. V and J are TRBV7-9 and TRBJ2-2; 8 bases are shared with TRBD1. The J segment lost 0 bases and the V segment lost 5 bases, leaving 11 bases of the junction unmatched. The CDR3 is made up of 18 amino acids. Germline lookup yields CDR1 SEHNR and CDR2 FQNEAQ (reference sequence).

This clone was observed a handful of times. The rearrangement links TRBV5-1 to TRBJ2-7; 11 bases map to TRBD2. This CDR3 is 19 amino acids long. With 0 bases clipped from V and 3 bases from J, the junction kept 14 bases outside the gene matches. CDR1 SGHRS and CDR2 YFSETQ come from the germline V gene. This CDR3 reads CASSLGASGRMGTGYEQYF. The DNA for the CDR3 is TGCGCCAGCAGCTTGGGTGCTAGCGGGAGGATGGGTACTGGCTACGAGCAGTACTTC.

This chain uses TRBV18 with TRBJ2-1, with TRBD2 matching 8 bases. Germline V gene lookup returns CDR1 KGHSH and CDR2 LQKENI. The junction had 9 bases not matched to a gene; V was cut back by 4 bases and J by 4 bases. This CDR3 contains 16 residues. The CDR3 DNA reads TGTGCCAGCTCACTCCCGGGACTAGGAGGGTACAATGAGCAGTTCTTC. Translated, it gives CASSLPGLGGYNEQFF.

With regard to this clone: At the DNA level, this CDR3 is encoded by other sequences in the same sample as well. This chain links TRBV4-1 with TRBJ2-5; D is uncertain. The CDR3 contains 13 residues. Per germline, CDR1 MGHRA and CDR2 YSYEKL. The V end was cut by 0 bases, the J end by 3 bases, with 5 bases between. CDR3 sequence reads: CASSQDSEETQYF. In DNA, the CDR3 is TGCGCCAGCAGCCAAGATTCGGAAGAGACCCAGTACTTC.